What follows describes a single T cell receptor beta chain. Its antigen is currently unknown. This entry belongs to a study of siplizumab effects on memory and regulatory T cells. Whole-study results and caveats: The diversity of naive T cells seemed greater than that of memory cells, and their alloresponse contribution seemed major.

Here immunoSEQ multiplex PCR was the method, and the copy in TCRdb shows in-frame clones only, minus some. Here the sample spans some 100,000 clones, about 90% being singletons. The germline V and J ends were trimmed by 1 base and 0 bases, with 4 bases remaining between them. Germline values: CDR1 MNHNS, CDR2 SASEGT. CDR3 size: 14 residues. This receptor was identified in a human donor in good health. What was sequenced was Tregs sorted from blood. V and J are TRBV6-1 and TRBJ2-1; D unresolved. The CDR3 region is CASSEGRSYNEQFF. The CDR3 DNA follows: TGTGCCAGCAGTGAAGGGCGCTCCTACAATGAGCAGTTCTTC.